The sequence of this T cell receptor beta chain was determined in a study of CD8 T cells in Susac syndrome. RNA was extracted with the RNeasy kit, and a quantity of about 0.45 to 1 ug was reverse transcribed using random hexamers. One entry per CDR3 protein results from TCRdb running MiXCR on the immunoSEQ multiplex PCR reads. Of roughly 80,000 distinct CDR3 sequences listed, approximately 93% were seen once; the top ten hold approximately 0.49%. Trimming shortened V by 0 bases and J by 3 bases, and 7 bases separated the two germline ends. The CDR3 is made up of 14 amino acids. Germline CDR1 is SEHNR and CDR2 is FQNEAQ (reference sequence). FACS was used to enrich TEMRA cells, whereas the CD8+ and CD4+ T cells were obtained by negative isolation.

What was sequenced was CD8+ T cells from PBMCs. The clonotype comes from a human donor with Susac syndrome. V usage is TRBV7-9 and J usage is TRBJ2-3; D unclear. The CDR3 loop is CASSLASRTDTQYF. The DNA for the CDR3 is TGTGCCAGCAGCTTAGCCTCTAGAACAGATACGCAGTATTTT.